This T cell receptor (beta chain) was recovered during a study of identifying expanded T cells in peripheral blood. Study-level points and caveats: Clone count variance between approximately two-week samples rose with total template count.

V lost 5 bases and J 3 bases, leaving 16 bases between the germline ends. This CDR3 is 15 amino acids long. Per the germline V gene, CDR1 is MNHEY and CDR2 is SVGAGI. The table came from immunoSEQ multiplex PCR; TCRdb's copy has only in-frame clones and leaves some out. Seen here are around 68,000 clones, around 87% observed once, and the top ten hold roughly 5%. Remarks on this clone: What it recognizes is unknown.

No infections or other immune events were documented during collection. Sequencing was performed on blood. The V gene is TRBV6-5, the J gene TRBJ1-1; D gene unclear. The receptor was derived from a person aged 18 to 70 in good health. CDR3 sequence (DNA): TGTGCCAGCAGTCGGGTTTCGTGGGAGTACACTGAAGCTTTCTTT. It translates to CASSRVSWEYTEAFF.